This TCR beta chain comes out of a study of blood T cell repertoires in COVID-19. Generated by immunoSEQ multiplex PCR, the TCRdb table keeps only in-frame clones and is missing some. Of roughly 240,000 clones in the sample, approximately 84% were seen once. This CDR3 comprises 14 residues. Germline V gives CDR1 PRHDT, CDR2 FYEKMQ (reference sequence). V lost 3 bases and J lost 4, with 7 bases in between. The receptor's source is a woman under 40 who had recovered from COVID-19. Sequenced: peripheral blood. The rearrangement uses TRBV13 and TRBJ2-6; D unclear. DNA of the CDR3: TGTGCCAGCAGCTTTTACAGAGGGGCCAACGTCCTGACTTTC. It is translated as CASSFYRGANVLTF. The whole variable domain, remainder taken from reference TRBV13 and TRBJ2-6, is AAGVIQSPRHLIKEKRETATLKCYPIPRHDTVYWYQQGPGQDPQFLISFYEKMQSDKGSIPDRFSAQQFSDYHSELNMSSLELGDSALYFCASSFYRGANVLTFGAGSRLTVL.